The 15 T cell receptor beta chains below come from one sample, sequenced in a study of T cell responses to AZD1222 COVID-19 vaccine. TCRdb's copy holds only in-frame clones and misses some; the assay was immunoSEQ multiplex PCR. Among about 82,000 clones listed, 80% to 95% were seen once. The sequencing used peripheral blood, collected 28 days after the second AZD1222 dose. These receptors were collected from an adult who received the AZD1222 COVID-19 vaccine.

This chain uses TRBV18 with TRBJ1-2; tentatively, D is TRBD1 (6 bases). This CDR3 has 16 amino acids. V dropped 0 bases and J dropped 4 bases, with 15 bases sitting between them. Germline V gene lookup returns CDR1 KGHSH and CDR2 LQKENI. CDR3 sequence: CASSPPGGGRSYGYTF. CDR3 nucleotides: TGTGCCAGCTCACCACCGGGGGGGGGCAGGAGCTATGGCTACACCTTC.

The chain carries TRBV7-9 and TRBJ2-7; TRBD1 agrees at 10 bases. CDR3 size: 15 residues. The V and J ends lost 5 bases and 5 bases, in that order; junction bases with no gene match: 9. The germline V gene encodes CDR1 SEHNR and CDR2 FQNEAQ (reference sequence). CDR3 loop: CASSAPGQGINEQYF. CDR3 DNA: TGTGCCAGCAGCGCTCCGGGACAGGGGATAAACGAGCAGTACTTC.

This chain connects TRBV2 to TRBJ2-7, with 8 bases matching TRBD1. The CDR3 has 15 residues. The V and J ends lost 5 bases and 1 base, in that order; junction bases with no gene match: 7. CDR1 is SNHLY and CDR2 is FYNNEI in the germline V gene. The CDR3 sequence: CASSPQGAVSYEQYF. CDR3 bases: TGTGCCAGCAGTCCCCAGGGGGCTGTTTCCTACGAGCAGTACTTC.

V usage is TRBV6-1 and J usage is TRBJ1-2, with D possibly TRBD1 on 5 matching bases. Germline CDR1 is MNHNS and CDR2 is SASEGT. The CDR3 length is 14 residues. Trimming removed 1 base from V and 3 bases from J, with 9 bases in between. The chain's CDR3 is CASSEGGGYYGYTF. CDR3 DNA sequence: TGTGCCAGCAGTGAAGGGGGGGGGTACTATGGCTACACCTTC.

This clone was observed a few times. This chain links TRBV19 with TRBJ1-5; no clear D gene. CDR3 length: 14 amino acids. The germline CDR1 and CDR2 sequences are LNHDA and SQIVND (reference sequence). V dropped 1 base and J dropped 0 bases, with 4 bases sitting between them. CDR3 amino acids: CASSIVVSNQPQHF. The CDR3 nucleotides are TGTGCCAGTAGTATAGTGGTTAGCAATCAGCCCCAGCATTTT.

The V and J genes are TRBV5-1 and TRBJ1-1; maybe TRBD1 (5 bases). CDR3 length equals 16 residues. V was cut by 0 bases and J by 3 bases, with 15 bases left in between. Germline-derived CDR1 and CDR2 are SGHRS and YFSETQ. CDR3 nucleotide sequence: TGCGCCAGCAGCTTGGATTTAGGGGTTGGTGACACTGAAGCTTTCTTT. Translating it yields CASSLDLGVGDTEAFF.

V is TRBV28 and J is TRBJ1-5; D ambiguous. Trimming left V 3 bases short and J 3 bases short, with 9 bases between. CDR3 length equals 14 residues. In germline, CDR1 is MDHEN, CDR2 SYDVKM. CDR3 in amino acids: CASSLVQYNQPQHF. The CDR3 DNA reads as TGTGCCAGCAGTTTGGTTCAGTACAATCAGCCCCAGCATTTT.

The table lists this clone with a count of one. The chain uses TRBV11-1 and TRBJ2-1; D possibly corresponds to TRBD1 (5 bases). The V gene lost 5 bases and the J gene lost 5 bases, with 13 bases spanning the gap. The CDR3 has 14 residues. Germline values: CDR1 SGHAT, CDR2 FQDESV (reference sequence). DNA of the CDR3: TGTGCCAGCAGCACACCGCCAGGGAACAATGAGCAGTTCTTC. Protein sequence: CASSTPPGNNEQFF. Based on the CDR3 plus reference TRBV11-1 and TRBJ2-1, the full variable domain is EAEVAQSPRYKITEKSQAVAFWCDPISGHATLYWYRQILGQGPELLVQFQDESVVDDSQLPKDRFSAERLKGVDSTLKIQPAELGDSAMYLCASSTPPGNNEQFFGPGTRLTVL.

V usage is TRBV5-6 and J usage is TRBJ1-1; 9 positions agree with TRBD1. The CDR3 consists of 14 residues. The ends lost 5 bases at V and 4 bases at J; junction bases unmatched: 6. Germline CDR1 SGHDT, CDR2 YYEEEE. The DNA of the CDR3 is TGTGCCAGCAGACCCCAGGACAGGGGCACTGAAGCTTTCTTT. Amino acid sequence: CASRPQDRGTEAFF.

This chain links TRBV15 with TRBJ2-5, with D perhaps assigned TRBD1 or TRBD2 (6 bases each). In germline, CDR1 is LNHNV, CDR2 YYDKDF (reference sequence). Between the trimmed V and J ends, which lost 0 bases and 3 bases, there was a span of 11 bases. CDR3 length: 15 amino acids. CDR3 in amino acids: CATSRDKGGEETQYF. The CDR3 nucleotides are TGTGCCACCAGCAGAGACAAGGGGGGAGAAGAGACCCAGTACTTC. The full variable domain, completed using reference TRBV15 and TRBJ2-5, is DAMVIQNPRYQVTQFGKPVTLSCSQTLNHNVMYWYQQKSSQAPKLLFHYYDKDFNNEADTPDNFQSRRPNTSFCFLDIRSPGLGDTAMYLCATSRDKGGEETQYFGPGTRLLVL.

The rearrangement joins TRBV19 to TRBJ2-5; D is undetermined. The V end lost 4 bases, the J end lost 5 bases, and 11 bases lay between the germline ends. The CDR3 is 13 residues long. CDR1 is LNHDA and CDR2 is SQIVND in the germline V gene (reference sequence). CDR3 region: CASSKSSVETQYF. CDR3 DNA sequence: TGTGCCAGTAGTAAAAGCTCGGTTGAGACCCAGTACTTC.

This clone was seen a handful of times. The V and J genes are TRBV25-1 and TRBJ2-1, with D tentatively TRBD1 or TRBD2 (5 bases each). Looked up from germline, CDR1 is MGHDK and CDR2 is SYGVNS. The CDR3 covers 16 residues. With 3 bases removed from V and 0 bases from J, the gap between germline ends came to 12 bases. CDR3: CASSERDASSYNEQFF. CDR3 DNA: TGTGCCAGCAGTGAGAGGGACGCGAGCTCCTACAATGAGCAGTTCTTC.

CDR3 DNA: TGTGCCAGCAGTTTAACGGTGAATGGCTACACCTTC. Translating gives CASSLTVNGYTF. V and J are TRBV12-3 or TRBV12-4 and TRBJ1-2, with D unclear. V was pared by 2 bases and J by 6 bases, with 7 bases between. The CDR3 runs to 12 residues.

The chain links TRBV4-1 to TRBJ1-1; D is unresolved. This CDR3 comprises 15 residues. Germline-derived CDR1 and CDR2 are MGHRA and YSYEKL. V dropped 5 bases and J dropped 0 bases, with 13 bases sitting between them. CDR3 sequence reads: CASSSHSDLNTEAFF. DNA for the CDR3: TGCGCCAGCAGCTCCCATAGTGACTTGAACACTGAAGCTTTCTTT.

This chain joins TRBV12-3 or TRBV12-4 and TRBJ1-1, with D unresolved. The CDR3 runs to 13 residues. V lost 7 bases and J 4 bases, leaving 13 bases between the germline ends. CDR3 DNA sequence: TGTGCCAGCACCGATCAGTGGGGCACTGAAGCTTTCTTT. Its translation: CASTDQWGTEAFF.